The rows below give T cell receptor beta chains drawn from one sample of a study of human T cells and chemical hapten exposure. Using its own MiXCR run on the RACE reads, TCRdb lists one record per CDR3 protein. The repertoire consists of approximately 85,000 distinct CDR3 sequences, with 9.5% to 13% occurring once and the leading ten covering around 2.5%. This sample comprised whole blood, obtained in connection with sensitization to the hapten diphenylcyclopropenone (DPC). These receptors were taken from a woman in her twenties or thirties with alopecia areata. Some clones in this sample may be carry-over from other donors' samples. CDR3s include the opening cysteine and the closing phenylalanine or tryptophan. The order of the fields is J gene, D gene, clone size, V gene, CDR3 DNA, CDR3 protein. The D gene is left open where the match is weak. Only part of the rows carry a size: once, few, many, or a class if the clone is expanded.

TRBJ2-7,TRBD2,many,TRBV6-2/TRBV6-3,TGTGCCAGCAGTTCCACCGGGACTAGCACGCAGCAGTACTTC,CASSSTGTSTQQYF
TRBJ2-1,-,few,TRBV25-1,TGTGCCAGCAGTGAAAGGTTTCCCAGCAATGAGCAGTTCTTC,CASSERFPSNEQFF
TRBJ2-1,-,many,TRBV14,TGTGCCAGCAGCCATGAGGGGGGCGGGCCATCCTACAATGAGCAGTTCTTC,CASSHEGGGPSYNEQFF
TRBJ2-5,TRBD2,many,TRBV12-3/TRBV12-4,TGTGCCAGCAGCCCCACTAGCGGGGAAGAGACCCAGTACTTC,CASSPTSGEETQYF
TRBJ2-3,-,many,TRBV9,TGTGCCAGCAGCGTAAGTGTCATGTTAGGCACAGATACGCAGTATTTT,CASSVSVMLGTDTQYF
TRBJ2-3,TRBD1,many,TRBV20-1,TGCAGTGCTAGAGACCCAGTCGGGACAGGGGTCAAATATACGCAGTATTTT,CSARDPVGTGVKYTQYF
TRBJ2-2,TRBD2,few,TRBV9,TGTGCCAGCAGCGCGACTAGCGGGGCCACCGGGGAGCTGTTTTTT,CASSATSGATGELFF
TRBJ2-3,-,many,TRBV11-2,TGTGCCAGCAGCTTAGAGCTAGATACGCAGTATTTT,CASSLELDTQYF
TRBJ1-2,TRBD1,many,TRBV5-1,TGCGCCAGCAGCTCAGGGGGGGCAACCTATGGCTACACCTTC,CASSSGGATYGYTF
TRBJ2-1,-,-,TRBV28,TGTGCCAGCAGTCTAGCAAGTGAGCAGTTCTTC,CASSLASEQFF
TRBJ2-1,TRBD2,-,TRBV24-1,TGTGCCACCAGAGAAGCGGGAGGAGGGAATGAGCAGTTCTTC,CATREAGGGNEQFF
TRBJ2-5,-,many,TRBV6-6,TGTGCCAGCAGTATAAATCGGGGAGGGGGGCTCCAAGAGACCCAGTACTTC,CASSINRGGGLQETQYF
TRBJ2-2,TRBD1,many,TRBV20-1,TGCAGTGCTGACGGGACAGGAGCCCCCGGGGAGCTGTTTTTT,CSADGTGAPGELFF
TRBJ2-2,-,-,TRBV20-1,TGCAGTGCTAGCGGTTATGCCCAAAACACCGGGGAGCTGTTTTTT,CSASGYAQNTGELFF
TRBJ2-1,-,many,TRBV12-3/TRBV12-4,TGTGCCAGCAGTTTAGCGCTACGGAGGGATGAGCAGTTCTTC,CASSLALRRDEQFF
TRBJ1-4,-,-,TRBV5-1,TGCGCCAGCAGCTTGGAGCCGGGGCCCGCAACTAATGAAAAACTGTTTTTT,CASSLEPGPATNEKLFF
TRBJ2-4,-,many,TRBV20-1,TGCAGTGCTACTCGACCCGGGGACATTCAGTACTTC,CSATRPGDIQYF
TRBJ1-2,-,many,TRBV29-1,TGCAGCGTCGACAGAGCTAATAACTATGGCTACACCTTC,CSVDRANNYGYTF
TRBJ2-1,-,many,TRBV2,TGTGCCAGCAGTGGGCAGGGCAATGAGCAGTTCTTC,CASSGQGNEQFF
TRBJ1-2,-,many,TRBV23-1,TGCGCCAGCAGTCATCCCGACAGAGCTAACTATGGCTACACCTTC,CASSHPDRANYGYTF